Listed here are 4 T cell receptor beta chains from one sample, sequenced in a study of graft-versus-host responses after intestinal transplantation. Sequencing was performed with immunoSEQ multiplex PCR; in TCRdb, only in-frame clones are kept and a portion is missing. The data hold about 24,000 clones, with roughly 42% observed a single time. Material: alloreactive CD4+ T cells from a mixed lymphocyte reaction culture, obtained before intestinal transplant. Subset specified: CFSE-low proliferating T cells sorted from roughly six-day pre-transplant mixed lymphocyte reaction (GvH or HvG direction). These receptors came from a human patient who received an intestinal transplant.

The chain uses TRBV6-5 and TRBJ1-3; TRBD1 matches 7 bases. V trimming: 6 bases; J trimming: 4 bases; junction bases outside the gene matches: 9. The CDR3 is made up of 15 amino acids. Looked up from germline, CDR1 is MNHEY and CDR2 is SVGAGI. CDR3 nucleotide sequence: TGTGCCAGCAGACCCCAGACAGGGTGGGGAAACACCATATATTTT. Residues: CASRPQTGWGNTIYF.

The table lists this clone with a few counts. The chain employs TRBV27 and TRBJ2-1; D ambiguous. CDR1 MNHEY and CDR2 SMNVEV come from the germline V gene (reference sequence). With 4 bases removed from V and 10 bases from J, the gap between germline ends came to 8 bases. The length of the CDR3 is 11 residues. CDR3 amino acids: CASSWANEQFF. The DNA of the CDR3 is TGTGCCAGCAGTTGGGCTAACGAGCAGTTCTTC.

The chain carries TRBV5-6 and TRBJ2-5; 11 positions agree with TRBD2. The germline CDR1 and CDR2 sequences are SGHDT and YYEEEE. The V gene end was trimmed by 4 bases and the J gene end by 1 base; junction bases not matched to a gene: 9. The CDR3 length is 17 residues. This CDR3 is CASSPWTSGPVQETQYF. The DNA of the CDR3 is TGTGCCAGCAGCCCCTGGACTAGCGGGCCGGTCCAAGAGACCCAGTACTTC.

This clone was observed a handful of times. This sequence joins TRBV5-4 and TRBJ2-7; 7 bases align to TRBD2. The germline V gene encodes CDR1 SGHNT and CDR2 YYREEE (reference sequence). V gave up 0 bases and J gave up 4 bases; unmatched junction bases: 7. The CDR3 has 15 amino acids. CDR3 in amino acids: CASSLESGAWYEQYF. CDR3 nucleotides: TGTGCCAGCAGCTTGGAAAGCGGGGCCTGGTACGAGCAGTACTTC.